Shown below are 25 T cell receptor beta chains from a single sample sequenced in a study of blood T cell repertoires in COVID-19. Profiling relied on immunoSEQ multiplex PCR, and the TCRdb table lists in-frame clones only, not all of them. The sample lists approximately 100,000 clones; 82% were seen once. The sequencing sample was made of peripheral blood. Every receptor here comes from a man aged 60 to 75 with acute or convalescent COVID-19.

The genes are TRBV12-3 or TRBV12-4 and TRBJ1-4, with D tentatively TRBD1 (5 bases). CDR3 length equals 13 residues. The ends were cut back, 3 bases at V and 7 bases at J, with 9 bases in the middle. CDR3: CASSFSGIEKLFF. Written as DNA, the CDR3 is TGTGCCAGCAGTTTTTCAGGGATTGAAAAACTGTTTTTT.

This clone was counted a few times. The chain employs TRBV28 and TRBJ1-4; D is uncertain. The CDR3 loop spans 15 amino acids. Germline V lookup: CDR1 MDHEN, CDR2 SYDVKM. Trimming shortened V by 5 bases and J by 3 bases, and 13 bases separated the two germline ends. DNA of the CDR3: TGTGCCAGCAGTACGGAAAGCGCGGCTAATGAAAAACTGTTTTTT. Translation gives CASSTESAANEKLFF.

The rearrangement joins TRBV2 to TRBJ1-6; 10 positions match TRBD1. The germline V gene encodes CDR1 SNHLY and CDR2 FYNNEI. V lost 4 bases, J lost 7 bases, and 4 bases stayed unmatched. This CDR3 has 15 residues. DNA of the CDR3: TGTGCCAGCAGTGGACAGGGGGCGAAGAATTCACCCCTCCACTTT. Encoded protein: CASSGQGAKNSPLHF.

This chain connects TRBV12-5 to TRBJ1-1; 7 nucleotides agree with TRBD1. With V trimmed by 2 bases and J by 6 bases, 6 bases remained unmatched. Germline V gives CDR1 LGHNT, CDR2 FRNRAP. CDR3 length equals 14 residues. The CDR3, as DNA: TGTGCTAGTGGTTTGTGGGGGGACAGAGCTGAAGCTTTCTTT. Translating gives CASGLWGDRAEAFF.

The rearrangement joins TRBV3-1 (or the pseudogene TRBV3-2) to TRBJ1-2; D may be TRBD1 (6 bases). Looked up from germline, CDR1 is LGHDT and CDR2 is YNNKEL (reference sequence). Trimming cost V 0 bases and J 8 bases, with 22 bases left between them. This CDR3 is built from 17 residues. The CDR3 is CASSQDRQIQGAGGYTF. For the CDR3, the DNA is TGTGCCAGCAGCCAAGATAGGCAGATACAGGGAGCGGGAGGCTACACCTTC.

This clone occurred many times. The CDR3 sequence: CASSQVTGGNQPQHF. In DNA, the CDR3 is TGCGCCAGCAGCCAAGTAACAGGTGGGAATCAGCCCCAGCATTTT. The chain is built from TRBV4-3 and TRBJ1-5, with D tentatively TRBD1 (5 bases). V was trimmed by 1 base and J by 4 bases, leaving 11 bases between them. The CDR3 has 15 amino acids. The V gene's germline CDR1 is LGHNA and CDR2 YSLEER.

This chain links TRBV11-2 with TRBJ2-5; 10 bases agree with TRBD2. CDR1 and CDR2 from the germline V gene are SGHAT and FQNNGV. Trimming cost V 5 bases and J 14 bases; bases outside gene matches: 8. The CDR3 has 12 residues. CDR3 DNA: TGTGCCAGCAGCCAGACTAGCGGGCGCCTTTACTTC. It translates to CASSQTSGRLYF.

J is TRBJ2-3 and V is TRBV24-1; D might be TRBD2 (5 bases). Germline values: CDR1 KGHDR, CDR2 SFDVKD. Trimming cost V 9 bases and J 1 base, with 13 bases left between them. This CDR3 is built from 14 residues. CDR3 in amino acids: CATAVGAGTDTQYF. CDR3 sequence (DNA): TGTGCCACCGCGGTGGGAGCGGGCACAGATACGCAGTATTTT.

This chain uses TRBV6-5 with TRBJ2-7, with D maybe TRBD2 (5 bases). Germline V gene sequence: CDR1 MNHEY, CDR2 SVGAGI. This CDR3 is built from 12 residues. The V and J ends lost 2 bases and 5 bases respectively, with 7 bases between them. CDR3 region: CASSYRGNEQYF. The CDR3 nucleotides are TGTGCCAGCAGTTACCGAGGGAACGAGCAGTACTTC.

V usage is TRBV4-1 and J usage is TRBJ2-1; 7 bases match TRBD1. This CDR3 spans 13 amino acids. With V trimmed by 3 bases and J by 7 bases, 3 bases remained unmatched. Germline V gene lookup returns CDR1 MGHRA and CDR2 YSYEKL. The CDR3 nucleotides read TGCGCCAGCAGCCAGGCGGACAGGAATGAGCAGTTCTTC. Translation gives CASSQADRNEQFF.

The genes are TRBV20-1 and TRBJ2-1; no clear D. Per germline, CDR1 DFQATT and CDR2 SNEGSKA (reference sequence). This CDR3 is 13 amino acids long. V lost 3 bases and J 2 bases, leaving 8 bases between the germline ends. CDR3 DNA sequence: TGCAGTGCTAGTACGGTAACCTACAATGAGCAGTTCTTC. Its protein product is CSASTVTYNEQFF.

The chain couples TRBV18 to TRBJ2-3; a weak D match, TRBD1 (6 bases). There are 14 residues in the CDR3. V was clipped by 6 bases and J by 3 bases, with 13 bases between them. Germline V gene data show CDR1 as KGHSH and CDR2 as LQKENI. CDR3 sequence reads: CASSHRDGTDTQYF. CDR3 bases: TGTGCCAGCTCGCACAGGGATGGGACAGATACGCAGTATTTT.

J is TRBJ2-7 and V is TRBV2; the match to TRBD2 covers 11 bases. J gave up 4 bases and V 5 bases, and 4 bases lay outside the gene matches. This CDR3 region has 14 residues. CDR1 is SNHLY, CDR2 FYNNEI, per germline. This CDR3 is CASSLTSGGYEQYF. In nucleotides, the CDR3 is TGTGCCAGCAGTCTAACTAGCGGGGGTTACGAGCAGTACTTC.

The rearrangement links TRBV6-5 to TRBJ1-1; a possible D gene is TRBD1 (6 bases). Germline V gene data show CDR1 as MNHEY and CDR2 as SVGAGI. V lost 4 bases to trimming and J lost 3 bases, with 15 bases between them. This CDR3 is 15 amino acids long. The CDR3 sequence is CASSSRGAGDTEAFF. The CDR3 region has the DNA TGTGCCAGCAGTTCCAGGGGCGCAGGGGACACTGAAGCTTTCTTT.

This clone came up a few times. This chain links TRBV4-1 with TRBJ2-1; D possibly corresponds to TRBD1 (6 bases). The germline V gene encodes CDR1 MGHRA and CDR2 YSYEKL. CDR3 length: 19 amino acids. V lost 1 base and J 7 bases, leaving 26 bases between the germline ends. CDR3 bases: TGCGCCAGCAGCCAAGTGCGGTCCCCAGACAGGTCTTCGCGGAATGAGCAGTTCTTC. It translates to CASSQVRSPDRSSRNEQFF.

This chain uses TRBV6-5 with TRBJ2-5; TRBD1 is a possible D gene (5 bases). The V end lost 1 base, the J end lost 2 bases, and 8 bases lay between the germline ends. The CDR3 length is 14 residues. CDR1 is MNHEY and CDR2 is SVGAGI in the germline V gene. CDR3 coding DNA: TGTGCCAGCAGTTACTACCCAGGGCAAGAGACCCAGTACTTC. Protein: CASSYYPGQETQYF.

This chain uses TRBV28 with TRBJ1-3; no clear D gene. In germline, CDR1 is MDHEN, CDR2 SYDVKM. There are 10 residues in the CDR3. The germline V and J ends were trimmed by 8 bases and 7 bases, with 6 bases remaining between them. The chain's CDR3 is CASVSNTIYF. CDR3 DNA: TGTGCCAGCGTTTCGAACACCATATATTTT.

The chain combines TRBV6-5 with TRBJ2-7; D is unclear. With 1 base removed from V and 3 bases from J, the gap between germline ends came to 10 bases. This CDR3 has 14 amino acids. CDR1 MNHEY and CDR2 SVGAGI come from the germline V gene. CDR3 residues: CASSYFAGDYEQYF. Here the CDR3 DNA reads TGTGCCAGCAGTTACTTCGCCGGAGACTACGAGCAGTACTTC.

CDR3: CAWSRGPGGDTEAFF. In DNA form, the CDR3 reads TGTGCCTGGTCCAGGGGGCCTGGAGGGGACACTGAAGCTTTCTTT. The chain employs TRBV30 and TRBJ1-1; 8 bases line up with TRBD1. V was clipped by 5 bases and J by 3 bases; unmatched bases: 11. This CDR3 spans 15 amino acids. Per germline, CDR1 GTSNPN and CDR2 SVGIG (reference sequence).

This clone was seen once. This sequence joins TRBV19 and TRBJ1-5, with 7 bases aligning to TRBD1. After removal of 2 bases from V and 3 bases from J, the junction contained 7 bases not matched to a gene. The CDR3 sequence is 16 residues long. The germline CDR1 and CDR2 sequences are LNHDA and SQIVND (reference sequence). CDR3 sequence (DNA): TGTGCCAGTAGTATATTGGGGGACAGTCCCAATCAGCCCCAGCATTTT. Amino acids: CASSILGDSPNQPQHF.

The chain carries TRBV30 and TRBJ1-4, with D maybe TRBD1 (6 bases). The CDR3 has 12 amino acids. Trimming shortened V by 2 bases and J by 10 bases, and 11 bases separated the two germline ends. Germline assignment: CDR1 GTSNPN and CDR2 SVGIG (reference sequence). Here the CDR3 reads CAWSRGGAKLFF. As DNA, the CDR3 is TGTGCCTGGAGTAGAGGGGGGGCAAAACTGTTTTTT.

CDR3 amino acids: CASSPGQGPYTF. Written as DNA, the CDR3 is TGTGCCAGCAGCCCGGGACAGGGGCCCTACACCTTC. The chain uses TRBV5-4 and TRBJ1-2; TRBD1 agrees at 10 bases. This CDR3 is built from 12 residues. The trim removed 4 bases at V and 10 bases at J, leaving 4 bases unmatched. The germline CDR1 and CDR2 sequences are SGHNT and YYREEE (reference sequence).

Written as DNA, the CDR3 is TGTGCCAGCAGTTTAGTGTGGATAGCGGGAGGGTCCTACGAGCAGTACTTC. Residues: CASSLVWIAGGSYEQYF. The gene calls are TRBV27 and TRBJ2-7; TRBD2 matches at 11 bases. V shed 2 bases, J shed 1 base, and the junction held 7 bases outside the gene matches. Germline V lookup: CDR1 MNHEY, CDR2 SMNVEV (reference sequence). This CDR3 has 17 residues.

The chain recombines TRBV2 with TRBJ1-5, with 10 bases identical to TRBD1. The V gene's germline CDR1 is SNHLY and CDR2 FYNNEI. The CDR3 length is 15 residues. V gave up 4 bases and J gave up 7 bases; unmatched junction bases: 7. CDR3 sequence reads: CASSGTTGGGQPQHF. CDR3 DNA: TGTGCCAGCAGTGGTACGACAGGGGGCGGACAGCCCCAGCATTTT.

The chain links TRBV19 to TRBJ2-1; 10 bases are a match to TRBD2. Trimming at V came to 7 bases and at J to 7 bases, leaving 10 bases not matched to a gene. The germline CDR1 and CDR2 sequences are LNHDA and SQIVND (reference sequence). The CDR3 has 15 amino acids. CDR3 in DNA: TGTGCCAGTACTCCTAGCGGGGGAGCCGGGAATGAGCAGTTCTTC. It codes for CASTPSGGAGNEQFF.